Detailed here is one T cell receptor beta chain. No antigen is known for it. This sample includes further DNA sequences coding for the same CDR3. Input was approximately 2.1 ug genomic DNA, or all available if less. Primers: 60 V beta forward and 13 J beta reverse. The data were produced by immunoSEQ multiplex PCR, yet TCRdb's version contains in-frame clones alone and is incomplete. The table records tens of thousands of clones, 85% of them present only once. The time point: after dendritic cell vaccination, including at tumor progression/relapse. No glioblastoma patient carried an isocitrate dehydrogenase mutation. The entry originates in a study of glioma-infiltrating T cells after dendritic cell vaccination. Study-wide results and limits: Higher pretreatment TIL content predicted longer progression-free time and survival.

CDR1 is SQVTM, CDR2 ANQGSEA, per germline. V dropped 4 bases and J dropped 1 base, with 8 bases sitting between them. The CDR3 totals 12 residues. This chain joins TRBV29-1 and TRBJ2-7; D unresolved. This material consisted of blood, taken after dendritic cell vaccination. This clonotype originated in a human donor with glioblastoma. CDR3 DNA: TGCAGCGTTGGAGACAATTCCTACGAGCAGTACTTC. Its translation is CSVGDNSYEQYF.